This T cell receptor beta chain was identified in a study of blood T cell repertoires in COVID-19. In the study's own analysis: Scientists estimated how many nucleated cells there were by amplifying reference gene primers. Libraries were prepared by immunoSEQ multiplex PCR; TCRdb keeps only in-frame clonotypes and omits some of them. V and J calls and clone size are as listed in that table; D and trimming were resolved from the DNA. Altogether about 48,000 clones are present, over 80% being singletons, with the ten largest covering more than 15%. The clonotype originates from a human donor in a cohort sampled during active COVID-19. Sequencing input: peripheral blood.

The CDR3 DNA reads TGTGCCTGGAGGCCACCTAGGGGAGGAGGTTACGAGCAGTACTTC. Its protein is CAWRPPRGGGYEQYF. The rearrangement joins TRBV30 to TRBJ2-7, with D possibly matching TRBD2 (6 bases). CDR1 and CDR2 (germline): GTSNPN, SVGIG (reference sequence). The CDR3 has 15 amino acids. The ends were cut back, 3 bases at V and 4 bases at J, with 19 bases in the middle.